This entry concerns a single T cell receptor beta chain. No cognate antigen has been identified for it. Sequencing ends 3 residues short of the CDR3 end; the germline J gene provides the rest. For sequencing input, CVID and control samples contributed equivalent amounts of genomic DNA. For every sample, a 60 bp segment covering the rearranged TCRbeta CDR3 region was amplified and then sequenced. The immunoSEQ assay, a bias-corrected multiplex PCR with high-throughput sequencing, was employed for TCRbeta amplification. The authors' analysis ran thus. Every unique nucleotide sequence was considered a clone and was annotated with V, D and J genes, copy number and frequency. Sequences were labeled productive if in frame, and non-productive if out of frame or containing stop codons. As previously described, clonality was computed from Shannon's entropy. Mean CDR3 Kyte-Doolittle hydropathy was derived from the predicted amino acid sequences of productive clones. Using the R hclust function, scaled V gene usage was clustered hierarchically with Manhattan distance and complete linkage. Sharing of clones by CDR3 amino acid sequence was evaluated by resampling 12 repertoires per group over 100 rounds. The repertoires were screened for over 60 published EBV-specific TCRbeta sequences and 200 to 250 published CMV-specific TCRbeta sequences. A couple of CVID samples yielding fewer than 10,000 sequences were excluded from analysis, leaving approximately 42 CVID repertoires. TCRdb mirrors the immuneACCESS table, restricted to in-frame sequences. Some clones are absent from its copies; in checked studies, under half trace to an unresolved V gene, and the reason for the others is unknown. V and J calls and clone size are given by that table; D and trimming were obtained from the DNA. There are fewer than 35,000 clones in this sample, and none of them is a singleton. Of the sample, about 5% is held by the ten largest clones.

The data belong to a study of T cell clonality in common variable immunodeficiency (dated by TCRdb to 2013 to 2016). The study at large found these results: CVID TCRbeta sequences were reported to have fewer deletions and N-nucleotide insertions and to lack highly modified clones with 13 or more V deletions. Correlations between repertoire features and clinical complications were limited by patient heterogeneity within the CVID cohort. Increased TCRbeta clonality was found in CVID subjects compared with healthy controls (t-test p = 0.018), with the increase being most characteristic of about a third of subjects. According to the authors, figuring out what caused the increased clonality in CVID would require sequencing the repertoires of T cell subpopulations. Even though DNA input was the same, control samples had an average of approximately 82,000 unique sequences each, compared with about 32,000 in CVID samples. Healthy controls shared more TCRbeta clones with each other than CVID subjects shared among themselves (p < 0.0001).

After removal of 2 bases from V and 0 bases from J, the junction retains 12 bases not matched to a gene. CDR1 and CDR2 are drawn from the germline V gene: MNHNS, SASEGT. The CDR3 goes from the cysteine to the phenylalanine over 19 residues. Sequencing covers 48 bases of the CDR3, shown here with the frame starting at base 1. CVID was diagnosed by standard criteria: serum IgG, IgA and/or IgM reduced below normal range, plus specific antibody deficiency. There were some 42 subjects in the CVID group (about 29 male and about 15 female), ranging in age from 9 to 64 years, with a mean age of 40. Most of the CVID patients and most of the healthy controls were of Caucasian heritage. At the time of study participation, every CVID subject had been on replacement immunoglobulin therapy for at least one year. No CVID subject was ill or taking immunomodulatory or immunosuppressive medication when blood was collected. Heparinized peripheral whole blood samples of roughly 5 to 8.5 ml were obtained from each donor. Genomic DNA from adults with common variable immune deficiency (CVID) and from healthy adult controls was used to sequence TCRbeta CDR3 repertoires. To isolate peripheral blood mononuclear cells, diluted blood was subjected to density centrifugation over Hypaque 1077 or Ficoll-Paque. Genomic DNA was obtained from unsorted mononuclear cells using either Qiagen column purification or a centrifugation-based method.

The rearranged segments are TRBV6-1 and TRBJ1-4; a stretch of 7 junction bases matches TRBD1. The source of this sequence is a human donor with common variable immunodeficiency. Sequenced sample: peripheral blood mononuclear cells. The CDR3 sequence is CASSELKPGQKTTNEKLFF. CDR3 bases read: TGTGCCAGCAGTGAACTAAAGCCGGGACAGAAAACAACTAATGAAAAA.